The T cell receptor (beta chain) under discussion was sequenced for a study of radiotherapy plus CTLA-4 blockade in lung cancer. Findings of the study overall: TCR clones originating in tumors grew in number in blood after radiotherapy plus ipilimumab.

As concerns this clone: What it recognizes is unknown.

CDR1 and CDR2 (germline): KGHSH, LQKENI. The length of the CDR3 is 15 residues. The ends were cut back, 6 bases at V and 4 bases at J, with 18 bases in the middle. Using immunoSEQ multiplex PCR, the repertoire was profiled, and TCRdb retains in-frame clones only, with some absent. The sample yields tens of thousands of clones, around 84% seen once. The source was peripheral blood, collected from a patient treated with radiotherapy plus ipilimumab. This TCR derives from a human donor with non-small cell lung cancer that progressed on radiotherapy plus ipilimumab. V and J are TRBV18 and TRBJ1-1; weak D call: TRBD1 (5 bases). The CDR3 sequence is CASSSEPGFITEAFF. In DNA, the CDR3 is TGTGCCAGCTCCTCAGAGCCAGGGTTTATCACTGAAGCTTTCTTT.